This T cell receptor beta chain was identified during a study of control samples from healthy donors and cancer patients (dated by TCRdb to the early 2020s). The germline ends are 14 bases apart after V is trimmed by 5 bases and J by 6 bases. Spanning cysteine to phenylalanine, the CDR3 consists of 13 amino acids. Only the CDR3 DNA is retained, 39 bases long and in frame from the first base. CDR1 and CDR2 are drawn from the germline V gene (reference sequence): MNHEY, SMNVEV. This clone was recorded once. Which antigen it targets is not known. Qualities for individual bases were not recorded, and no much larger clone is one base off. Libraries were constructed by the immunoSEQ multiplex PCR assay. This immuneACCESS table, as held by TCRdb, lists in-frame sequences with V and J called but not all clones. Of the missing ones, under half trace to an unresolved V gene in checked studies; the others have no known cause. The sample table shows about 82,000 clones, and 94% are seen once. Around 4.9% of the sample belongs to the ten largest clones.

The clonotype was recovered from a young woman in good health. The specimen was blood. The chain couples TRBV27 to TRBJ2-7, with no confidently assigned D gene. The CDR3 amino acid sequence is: CASSQLLSGEQYF. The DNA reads TGTGCCAGCAGTCAACTCCTGTCCGGCGAGCAGTACTTC.